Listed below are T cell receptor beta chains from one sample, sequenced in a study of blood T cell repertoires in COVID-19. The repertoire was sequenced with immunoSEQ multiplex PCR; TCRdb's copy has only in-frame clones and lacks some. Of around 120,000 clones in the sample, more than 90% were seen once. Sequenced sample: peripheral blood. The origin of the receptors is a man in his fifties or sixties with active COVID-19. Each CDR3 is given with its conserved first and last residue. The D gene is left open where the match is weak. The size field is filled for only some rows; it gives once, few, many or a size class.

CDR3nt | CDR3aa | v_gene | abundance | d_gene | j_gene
TGTGCCAGCAGTGAATTGGGGGGGCCCGGGGAGCTGTTTTTT | CASSELGGPGELFF | TRBV2 | NA | NA | TRBJ2-2
TGTGCCAGCAGTGAACTAGCGGGAGCCAATGAGCAGTTCTTC | CASSELAGANEQFF | TRBV2 | NA | TRBD2 | TRBJ2-1
TGTGCCAGCAGCCCCCGGACTGGCTCTGGAAACACCATATATTTT | CASSPRTGSGNTIYF | TRBV11-2 | NA | NA | TRBJ1-3
TGTGCCAGTACGGGTAAAGACGATTTGAACACTGAAGCTTTCTTT | CASTGKDDLNTEAFF | TRBV19 | NA | NA | TRBJ1-1
TGTGCCAGCAGTCCACAAGCGCCTTTAGACACTGAAGCTTTCTTT | CASSPQAPLDTEAFF | TRBV6-5 | once | NA | TRBJ1-1
TGCGCCAGCAGCACAAGCCCCTCACTAGCGGGAGAAGAGACCCAGTACTTC | CASSTSPSLAGEETQYF | TRBV5-1 | NA | TRBD2 | TRBJ2-5
TGTGCCAGTAGCTCACCAGGGGGACAGGGGTACGGGGAGCTGTTTTTT | CASSSPGGQGYGELFF | TRBV19 | NA | TRBD1 | TRBJ2-2
TGTGCCAGCCGCCTCCGGACAGTTAACTATGGCTACACCTTC | CASRLRTVNYGYTF | TRBV6-5 | once | NA | TRBJ1-2
TGTGCCATCAGTGGGGAGGGACTAGCGACGAATGAGCAGTTCTTC | CAISGEGLATNEQFF | TRBV10-3 | NA | TRBD2 | TRBJ2-1
TGCGCCAGCAGCCAAGGACAGCCCAATCAGCCCCAGCATTTT | CASSQGQPNQPQHF | TRBV4-1 | NA | NA | TRBJ1-5
TGCGCCAGCAGCCGAGGGACAGGCCGTGAAAACACTGAAGCTTTCTTT | CASSRGTGRENTEAFF | TRBV5-1 | NA | TRBD1 | TRBJ1-1
TGTGCCAGCAAGGAGGTCGGGAATTCACCCCTCCACTTT | CASKEVGNSPLHF | TRBV2 | NA | NA | TRBJ1-6
TGTGCCAGCTCCGAGCCCCTGTTGGATGAGCAGTTCTTC | CASSEPLLDEQFF | TRBV2 | NA | NA | TRBJ2-1
TGTGCCACCAGCAGAGATCGGCGGAGCGAGCAGTACTTC | CATSRDRRSEQYF | TRBV15 | NA | NA | TRBJ2-7
TGTGCCAGCTCACTCTCGGATACGCAGTATTTT | CASSLSDTQYF | TRBV18 | NA | NA | TRBJ2-3
TGCGCCAGCAGCCTAATCGACTCTTACAATGAGCAGTTCTTC | CASSLIDSYNEQFF | TRBV5-1 | once | NA | TRBJ2-1
TGCGCCAGCAGCCCCGGACTAGTTATTCGGCAGAGTGAGCAGTTCTTC | CASSPGLVIRQSEQFF | TRBV4-1 | NA | TRBD2 | TRBJ2-1
TGTGCCAGCAGCCTAACGGGGGGTCAGCCCCAGCATTTT | CASSLTGGQPQHF | TRBV13 | NA | NA | TRBJ1-5
TGTGCCAGCAGTGATGTATTGCGGCAGGGGAATGAAAAACTGTTTTTT | CASSDVLRQGNEKLFF | TRBV2 | NA | NA | TRBJ1-4
TGTGCCAGCAGCCCCAGGGCAGGTGTTGAAGCTTTCTTT | CASSPRAGVEAFF | TRBV3-1/TRBV3-2 | NA | NA | TRBJ1-1
TGTGCCAGCAGTCGTACAGGGGGGAATTCACCCCTCCACTTT | CASSRTGGNSPLHF | TRBV11-2 | NA | TRBD1 | TRBJ1-6
TGTGCCAGCAGCGTAACAGGGGATGGTTCAAAACTGTTTTTT | CASSVTGDGSKLFF | TRBV9 | NA | TRBD1 | TRBJ1-4
TGTGCCAGCAGCTCCCGCGGGCTAGTGTATCTCCTCCACTTT | CASSSRGLVYLLHF | TRBV7-2 | NA | NA | TRBJ1-6
TGTGCCAGCTCACCGCCGGGACTAGCGGGAGGGCCACGGGAGACCCAGTACTTC | CASSPPGLAGGPRETQYF | TRBV18 | NA | TRBD2 | TRBJ2-5
TGTGCCAGCAGCTTGGCGGGGTTGGGCACAGATACGCAGTATTTT | CASSLAGLGTDTQYF | TRBV5-4 | NA | NA | TRBJ2-3
TGCGCCAGCACAGAGGGACTAGCGGACTACAATGAGCAGTTCTTC | CASTEGLADYNEQFF | TRBV5-1 | once | TRBD2 | TRBJ2-1
TGTGCCAGCCACAAAACCGGGAACTACAATGAGCAGTTCTTC | CASHKTGNYNEQFF | TRBV6-5 | NA | NA | TRBJ2-1
TGTGCCTGGAGTGTAAGAGGGAGTGGGAGTTATAATGAGCAGTTCTTC | CAWSVRGSGSYNEQFF | TRBV30 | NA | NA | TRBJ2-1
TGTGCCTGGAGTGGTCAACAGGGAGCCAAAAACATTCAGTACTTC | CAWSGQQGAKNIQYF | TRBV30 | NA | NA | TRBJ2-4
TGTGCCACCAGTGATGGCGGGGCCACCGGGGAGCTGTTTTTT | CATSDGGATGELFF | TRBV24-1 | few | NA | TRBJ2-2
TGTGCCAGCAGCTTAGCTGGGGGGAGGTCTAACTATGGCTACACCTTC | CASSLAGGRSNYGYTF | TRBV11-2 | NA | NA | TRBJ1-2
TGTGCCAGCAGCCAGGGAATACAGGGAGCCGGGGAGCTGTTTTTT | CASSQGIQGAGELFF | TRBV3-1/TRBV3-2 | NA | NA | TRBJ2-2
TGCGCCAGCAGTTTCACAGGGAGCCTTAGTGAAAAACTGTTTTTT | CASSFTGSLSEKLFF | TRBV5-1 | NA | NA | TRBJ1-4
TGTGCCAGCAGACCCGACAGGGCTGGGGCCAACGTCCTGACTTTC | CASRPDRAGANVLTF | TRBV6-5 | once | TRBD1 | TRBJ2-6
TGTGCCAGTGACTCCATCGGCGGTCAGCCCCAGCATTTT | CASDSIGGQPQHF | TRBV19 | NA | NA | TRBJ1-5
TGTGCCAGCAGGCCGGGACTAGCGGAACAAGAGACCCAGTACTTC | CASRPGLAEQETQYF | TRBV6-5 | NA | TRBD2 | TRBJ2-5
TGCAGCGTTGAAGGGATGGGCAGGGAAGCTTTCTTT | CSVEGMGREAFF | TRBV29-1 | few | NA | TRBJ1-1
TGTGCCAGCAGCTCAATGACAGCTAGCGCAGATACGCAGTATTTT | CASSSMTASADTQYF | TRBV5-5 | NA | NA | TRBJ2-3
TGTGCCAGCAGCCCGAGAGAGAGTGCGGATGAGCAGTTCTTC | CASSPRESADEQFF | TRBV9 | once | NA | TRBJ2-1